The present entry profiles one T cell receptor (beta chain) with its context. The data belong to a study of blood T cell repertoires in COVID-19. Study information: From T cells, B-cell-depleted T cells, or PBMCs came the material, which was cDNA or gDNA.

Clinical history reported by participants formed the basis on which cohorts were assigned. Cohort 3 recovered donors had two negative PCRs, clearance, or symptom resolution. The table came from immunoSEQ multiplex PCR; TCRdb's copy has only in-frame clones and leaves some out. The sample lists 200,000 to 250,000 clones, about 85% occurring once. Trimming removed 3 bases at V and 3 bases at J, with 11 bases between. The CDR3 sequence is 15 residues long. Germline values: CDR1 LNHDA, CDR2 SQIVND (reference sequence). The sequence derives from a man aged 25-45 years who had recovered from COVID-19. The rearrangement joins TRBV19 to TRBJ1-4; D is possibly TRBD1 (6 bases). The sample taken for sequencing was PBMCs or T cells enriched from blood (not recorded which). The CDR3: CASSIGQTANEKLFF. In nucleotides, the CDR3 is TGTGCCAGTAGTATTGGACAGACGGCTAATGAAAAACTGTTTTTT.